This entry lists 27 T cell receptor beta chains sequenced from one sample in a study of shared clonotypes between healthy human individuals. Libraries were prepared by immunoSEQ multiplex PCR; TCRdb keeps only in-frame clonotypes and omits some of them. This table holds some 2,500,000 clones, 93% found once. The material sequenced was naive CD4+ T cells from PBMCs. Subset of the sample: CD45RA+ positively selected. These receptors came from a man aged 18 to 29 in good health. Some clones in this sample may be carry-over from other donors' samples.

V gene TRBV5-1 combines with J gene TRBJ2-1; 7 bases match TRBD2. CDR1 SGHRS and CDR2 YFSETQ come from the germline V gene. J lost 2 bases, V lost 0 bases, and 2 bases had no gene match. The CDR3 is 15 residues long. The DNA of the CDR3 is TGCGCCAGCAGCTTGGATCTAGCGGCCTACAATGAGCAGTTCTTC. Translating gives CASSLDLAAYNEQFF.

The table lists this clone with a few counts. The chain recombines TRBV10-3 with TRBJ1-1; D is uncertain. This CDR3 contains 13 residues. Looked up from germline, CDR1 is ENHRY and CDR2 is SYGVKD. V was clipped by 5 bases and J by 1 base, with 8 bases between them. The CDR3 nucleotides read TGTGCCATCAGTTTGACCGAGAACACTGAAGCTTTCTTT. This gives the protein CAISLTENTEAFF.

V and J are TRBV30 and TRBJ2-7; perhaps TRBD1 as D (6 bases). V shed 3 bases and J shed 2 bases, with 17 bases lying between them. This CDR3 comprises 15 residues. CDR1 is GTSNPN and CDR2 is SVGIG in the germline V gene (reference sequence). As DNA, the CDR3 is TGTGCCTGGAGACGGTCGGGACAACCTACCTACGAGCAGTACTTC. This encodes CAWRRSGQPTYEQYF.

The V gene is TRBV5-5, the J gene TRBJ1-3; maybe TRBD1 (5 bases). Germline CDR1 and CDR2: SGHKS and YYEKEE (reference sequence). The CDR3 contains 15 residues. V lost 5 bases and J lost 0, with 12 bases in between. CDR3 DNA sequence: TGTGCCAGCAGTGGGGCCTCCCGCTCTGGAAACACCATATATTTT. Translating it yields CASSGASRSGNTIYF.

The rearrangement links TRBV7-2 to TRBJ1-2, with a tentative D call TRBD1 (6 bases). CDR1 SGHTA and CDR2 FQGNSA come from the germline V gene. This CDR3 comprises 16 residues. V was cut by 4 bases and J by 1 base, with 16 bases left in between. The CDR3 DNA follows: TGTGCCAGCAGCTCCCCCCCGGGACAAATTAACTATGGCTACACCTTC. It encodes CASSSPPGQINYGYTF.

The rearrangement uses TRBV5-1 and TRBJ2-3, with TRBD2 matching over 10 bases. This CDR3 has 15 amino acids. The V gene's germline CDR1 is SGHRS and CDR2 YFSETQ. The J segment lost 6 bases and the V segment lost 2 bases, leaving 6 bases of the junction unmatched. The CDR3 sequence: CASSFLAGVRDTQYF. The CDR3 nucleotides are TGCGCCAGCAGCTTCCTAGCGGGAGTAAGGGATACGCAGTATTTT.

This sequence joins TRBV6-4 and TRBJ1-3, with TRBD1 matching over 7 bases. With V trimmed by 8 bases and J by 15 bases, 22 bases remained unmatched. The CDR3 runs to 15 residues. CDR1 and CDR2 from the germline V gene are MRHNA and SNTAGT. This CDR3 reads CASYPGKGGKRGGYF. In DNA, the CDR3 is TGTGCCAGCTACCCCGGGAAAGGGGGCAAGAGAGGAGGATATTTT.

The rearrangement joins TRBV6-6 to TRBJ2-2; D is possibly TRBD2 (5 bases). The CDR3 is 15 amino acids. Germline CDR1 MNHNY, CDR2 SVGAGI (reference sequence). V lost 0 bases and J lost 5, with 10 bases in between. CDR3 region: CASSYSRDGTGELFF. DNA of the CDR3: TGTGCCAGCAGTTACTCCCGGGATGGGACCGGGGAGCTGTTTTTT.

This chain joins TRBV28 and TRBJ2-7, with 9 bases lining up with TRBD1. The CDR3 runs to 15 residues. Per the germline V gene, CDR1 is MDHEN and CDR2 is SYDVKM. The trim removed 5 bases at V and 4 bases at J, leaving 9 bases unmatched. CDR3 region: CASSPPRDRAYEQYF. The CDR3 DNA is TGTGCCAGCAGTCCTCCCAGGGACAGGGCGTACGAGCAGTACTTC.

The J gene is TRBJ2-7, the V gene TRBV29-1, with 10 positions matching TRBD1. The CDR3 consists of 14 residues. V trimming: 6 bases; J trimming: 1 base; junction bases outside the gene matches: 6. The V gene's germline CDR1 is SQVTM and CDR2 ANQGSEA. Here the CDR3 DNA reads TGCAGCGTCTCCAGACAGGGGGCTTCCTACGAGCAGTACTTC. Protein product: CSVSRQGASYEQYF.

The CDR3, as DNA: TGTGCCAGCAGCCCTAAGGGGGGGAACTCCTACGAGCAGTACTTC. It is translated as CASSPKGGNSYEQYF. The chain is built from TRBV11-1 and TRBJ2-7; TRBD2 might be the D (7 bases). In germline, CDR1 is SGHAT, CDR2 FQDESV (reference sequence). V shed 5 bases and J shed 0 bases, with 14 bases lying between them. The CDR3 runs 15 residues.

As concerns this clone: Within the sample, other DNA sequences also encode this same CDR3. The chain recombines TRBV4-1 with TRBJ2-7; 11 bases are a match to TRBD2. The V segment lost 1 base and the J segment 1 base; nucleotides outside the gene matches: 3. From germline, CDR1 is MGHRA and CDR2 YSYEKL. This CDR3 region has 16 residues. Here the CDR3 DNA reads TGCGCCAGCAGCCAAGGACTAGCGGGACCTTCCTACGAGCAGTACTTC. Translation: CASSQGLAGPSYEQYF.

The V call is TRBV19, the J call TRBJ1-5, with TRBD1 matching over 9 bases. The V and J ends lost 6 bases and 5 bases, in that order; junction bases with no gene match: 8. The CDR3 runs to 15 residues. Looked up from germline, CDR1 is LNHDA and CDR2 is SQIVND (reference sequence). CDR3: CASREWYRGHQPQHF. CDR3 DNA: TGTGCCAGTAGGGAATGGTACAGGGGGCATCAGCCCCAGCATTTT.

The chain joins TRBV4-2 to TRBJ2-2; the match to TRBD2 covers 14 bases. The CDR3 totals 15 residues. Per germline, CDR1 LGHNA and CDR2 YNFKEQ. Losses at the gene ends were 8 bases for V and 7 bases for J; bases not matched to a gene: 6. The CDR3 sequence: CASRTSGRYIGELFF. CDR3 bases: TGTGCCAGCCGGACTAGCGGGAGGTATATCGGGGAGCTGTTTTTT.

This chain joins TRBV18 and TRBJ2-1; the match to TRBD1 covers 9 bases. The germline V gene has CDR1 KGHSH and CDR2 LQKENI. This CDR3 comprises 15 residues. The trim removed 4 bases at V and 7 bases at J, leaving 8 bases unmatched. This chain's CDR3 is CASSRTTDRGNEQFF. The CDR3 nucleotides read TGTGCCAGCTCACGGACTACCGACAGGGGGAATGAGCAGTTCTTC.

The rearrangement joins TRBV4-3 to TRBJ2-7; D tentatively reads TRBD1 or TRBD2 (6 bases each). Germline-derived CDR1 and CDR2 are LGHNA and YSLEER. The CDR3 spans 15 residues. Trimming removed 2 bases at V and 7 bases at J, with 18 bases between. CDR3 amino acids: CASSQRRQGTWEQYF. Written as DNA, the CDR3 is TGCGCCAGCAGCCAAAGGAGGCAGGGGACTTGGGAGCAGTACTTC.

The chain combines TRBV5-6 with TRBJ1-2; tentative D call: TRBD1 (5 bases). Germline V gives CDR1 SGHDT, CDR2 YYEEEE. The length of the CDR3 is 16 residues. Trimming removed 0 bases at V and 8 bases at J, with 20 bases between. The CDR3 loop is CASSLGHSPRAYGYTF. In nucleotides, the CDR3 is TGTGCCAGCAGCTTGGGACACTCACCCAGGGCCTACGGCTACACCTTC. The entire variable domain, with the rest obtained from reference TRBV5-6 and TRBJ1-2, is as follows: DAGVTQSPTHLIKTRGQQVTLRCSPKSGHDTVSWYQQALGQGPQFIFQYYEEEERQRGNFPDRFSGHQFPNYSSELNVNALLLGDSALYLCASSLGHSPRAYGYTFGSGTRLTVV.

V and J are TRBV7-9 and TRBJ2-2; D ambiguous. Between the trimmed V and J ends, which lost 4 bases and 7 bases, there was a span of 13 bases. The CDR3 runs to 14 residues. Germline V gene lookup returns CDR1 SEHNR and CDR2 FQNEAQ (reference sequence). The DNA of the CDR3 is TGTGCCAGCAGCTCGGCAGTAGGAAACGGGGAGCTGTTTTTT. This codes for CASSSAVGNGELFF. Full variable domain (rest looked up from reference TRBV7-9 and TRBJ2-2): DTGVSQNPRHKITKRGQNVTFRCDPISEHNRLYWYRQTLGQGPEFLTYFQNEAQLEKSRLLSDRFSAERPKGSFSTLEIQRTEQGDSAMYLCASSSAVGNGELFFGEGSRLTVL.

A remark on this clone: This sample also contains other DNA sequences that code for the same CDR3. This chain links TRBV30 with TRBJ2-3; D not resolved. Germline CDR1 and CDR2: GTSNPN and SVGIG (reference sequence). The V end was cut by 1 base, the J end by 3 bases, with 5 bases between. The CDR3 is 12 residues long. The CDR3 DNA reads as TGTGCCTGGAGTGGATCGACAGATACGCAGTATTTT. This sequence encodes CAWSGSTDTQYF.

Written as DNA, the CDR3 is TGCGCCAGCAGCTTACGGGGGCCTACAAGCGGGAGCAACGAGCAGTACTTC. Encoded protein: CASSLRGPTSGSNEQYF. This chain uses TRBV5-1 with TRBJ2-7, with 8 bases that match TRBD2. Germline assignment: CDR1 SGHRS and CDR2 YFSETQ. V was clipped by 2 bases and J by 5 bases; unmatched bases: 15. The CDR3 runs 17 residues.

The chain has TRBV6-1 and TRBJ1-5; D gene unclear. Germline V lookup: CDR1 MNHNS, CDR2 SASEGT. This CDR3 region has 13 residues. The ends were cut back, 8 bases at V and 0 bases at J, with 8 bases in the middle. In DNA form, the CDR3 reads TGTGCCAGCGCACAGACTAGCAATCAGCCCCAGCATTTT. It codes for CASAQTSNQPQHF.

This chain joins TRBV28 and TRBJ2-3; maybe TRBD2 (5 bases). The V gene's germline CDR1 is MDHEN and CDR2 SYDVKM. This CDR3 has 15 residues. Trimming left V 5 bases short and J 0 bases short, with 12 bases between. The CDR3, as DNA: TGTGCCAGCAGTCCCTACCGCGGGAGCACAGATACGCAGTATTTT. It yields the protein CASSPYRGSTDTQYF.

The chain recombines TRBV7-6 with TRBJ2-5, with D possibly TRBD2 on 5 matching bases. Trimming cost V 8 bases and J 4 bases, with 11 bases left between them. The CDR3 consists of 12 residues. Germline CDR1 SGHVS, CDR2 FNYEAQ. CDR3 region: CASSWRLETQYF. In DNA, the CDR3 is TGTGCCAGCTCCTGGAGGTTAGAGACCCAGTACTTC.

The rearrangement uses TRBV11-1 and TRBJ2-1, with a tentative D call TRBD2 (6 bases). The CDR3 consists of 15 residues. With 5 bases removed from V and 1 base from J, the gap between germline ends came to 12 bases. CDR1 and CDR2 from the germline V gene are SGHAT and FQDESV (reference sequence). CDR3 sequence (DNA): TGTGCCAGCAGCGCAAGGGCGGGGTCCTACAATGAGCAGTTCTTC. Protein product: CASSARAGSYNEQFF.

The chain uses TRBV5-1 and TRBJ2-5, with D uncertain. The CDR3 length is 14 residues. Germline-derived CDR1 and CDR2 are SGHRS and YFSETQ. Trimming removed 4 bases from V and 2 bases from J, with 12 bases in between. This CDR3 reads CASSTSWNQETQYF. Here the CDR3 DNA reads TGCGCCAGCAGCACAAGCTGGAATCAAGAGACCCAGTACTTC.

The rearrangement links TRBV28 to TRBJ1-2, with TRBD1 matching 8 bases. J lost 7 bases, V lost 7 bases, and 11 bases had no gene match. From germline, CDR1 is MDHEN and CDR2 SYDVKM. The length of the CDR3 is 14 residues. CDR3 sequence reads: CASTMPGQATGYTF. CDR3 coding DNA: TGTGCCAGCACCATGCCGGGACAGGCGACTGGCTACACCTTC.

With respect to this clone: Other nucleotide sequences from this sample produce the same CDR3. The V and J genes are TRBV5-4 and TRBJ2-5; unclear D gene. Germline V gene sequence: CDR1 SGHNT, CDR2 YYREEE (reference sequence). The length of the CDR3 is 13 residues. Trimming shortened V by 0 bases and J by 3 bases, and 6 bases separated the two germline ends. CDR3 loop: CASSLEAEETQYF. Written as DNA, the CDR3 is TGTGCCAGCAGCTTGGAGGCGGAAGAGACCCAGTACTTC.